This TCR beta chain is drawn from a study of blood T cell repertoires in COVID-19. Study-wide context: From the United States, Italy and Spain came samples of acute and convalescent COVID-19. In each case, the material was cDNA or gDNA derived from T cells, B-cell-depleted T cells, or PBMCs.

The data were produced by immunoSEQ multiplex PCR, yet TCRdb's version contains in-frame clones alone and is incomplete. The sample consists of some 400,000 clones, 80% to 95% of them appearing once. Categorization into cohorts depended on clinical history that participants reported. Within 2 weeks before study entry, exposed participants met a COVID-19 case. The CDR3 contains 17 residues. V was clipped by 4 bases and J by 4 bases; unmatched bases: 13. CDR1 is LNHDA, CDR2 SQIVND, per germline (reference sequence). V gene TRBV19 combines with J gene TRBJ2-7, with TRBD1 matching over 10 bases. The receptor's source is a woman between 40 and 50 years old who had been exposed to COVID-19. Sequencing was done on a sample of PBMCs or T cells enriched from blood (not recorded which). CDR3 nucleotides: TGTGCCAGTAGTAAAGCCTCCGGGACAGGGGATAGGTACGAGCAGTACTTC. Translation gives CASSKASGTGDRYEQYF.